This T cell receptor beta chain came from a study of sequential checkpoint blockade in melanoma. About the study: First-line arms were nivolumab then ipilimumab, or the reverse, randomized 1:1.

The repertoire was sequenced with immunoSEQ multiplex PCR; TCRdb's copy has only in-frame clones and lacks some. Of roughly 30,000 clones listed, more than 70% are singletons. Treatment described: randomized to nivolumab then ipilimumab (arm A) or the reverse (arm B). Live CD3+CD8+ CD19− CD56− cells were sorted from PBMCs. Looked up from germline, CDR1 is SEHNR and CDR2 is FQNEAQ (reference sequence). CDR3 size: 14 residues. Trimming shortened V by 3 bases and J by 1 base, and 9 bases separated the two germline ends. The chain couples TRBV7-9 to TRBJ1-1; unclear D gene. This TCR derives from a human donor with melanoma. The input for sequencing was CD8+ T cells sorted from blood (inferred from file names), taken from a patient given nivolumab and ipilimumab in sequence. DNA of the CDR3: TGTGCCAGCAGCTTCGGGAGAGGGAACACTGAAGCTTTCTTT. Protein sequence: CASSFGRGNTEAFF.